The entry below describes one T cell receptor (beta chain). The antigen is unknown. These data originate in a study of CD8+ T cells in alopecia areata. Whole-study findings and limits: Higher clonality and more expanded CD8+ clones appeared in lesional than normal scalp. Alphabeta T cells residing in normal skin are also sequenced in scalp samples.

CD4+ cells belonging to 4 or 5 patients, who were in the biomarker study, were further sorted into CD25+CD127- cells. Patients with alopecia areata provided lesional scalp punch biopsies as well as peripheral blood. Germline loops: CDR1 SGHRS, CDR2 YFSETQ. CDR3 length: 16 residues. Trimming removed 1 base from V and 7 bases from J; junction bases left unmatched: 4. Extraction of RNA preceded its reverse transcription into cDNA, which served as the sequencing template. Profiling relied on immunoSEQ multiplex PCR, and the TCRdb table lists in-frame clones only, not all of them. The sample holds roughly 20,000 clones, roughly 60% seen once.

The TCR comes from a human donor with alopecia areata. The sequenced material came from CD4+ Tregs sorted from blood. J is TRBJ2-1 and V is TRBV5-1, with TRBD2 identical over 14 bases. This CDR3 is CASSLIRTSGGNEQFF. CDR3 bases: TGCGCCAGCAGCTTGATCCGGACTAGCGGGGGGAATGAGCAGTTCTTC.